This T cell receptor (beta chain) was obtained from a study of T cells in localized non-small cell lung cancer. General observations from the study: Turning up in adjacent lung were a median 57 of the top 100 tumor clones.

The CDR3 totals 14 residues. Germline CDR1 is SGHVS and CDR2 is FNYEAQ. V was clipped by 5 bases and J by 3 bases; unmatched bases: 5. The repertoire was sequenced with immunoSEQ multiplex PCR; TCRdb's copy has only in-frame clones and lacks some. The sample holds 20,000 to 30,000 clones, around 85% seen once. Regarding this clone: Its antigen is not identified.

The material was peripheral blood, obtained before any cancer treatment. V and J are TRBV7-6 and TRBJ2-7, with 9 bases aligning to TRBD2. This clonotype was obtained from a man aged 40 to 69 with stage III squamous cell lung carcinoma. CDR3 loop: CASSPREGVYEQYF. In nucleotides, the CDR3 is TGTGCCAGCAGCCCGCGGGAGGGTGTCTACGAGCAGTACTTC. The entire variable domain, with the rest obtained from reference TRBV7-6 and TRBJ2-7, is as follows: GAGVSQSPRYKVTKRGQDVALRCDPISGHVSLYWYRQALGQGPEFLTYFNYEAQQDKSGLPNDRFSAERPEGSISTLTIQRTEQRDSAMYRCASSPREGVYEQYFGPGTRLTVT.